This TCR beta chain emerged from a study of T cell repertoires in cytomegalovirus infection. Study background: Indications came from public TCR beta signatures; they pointed to CMV infection and to a matching HLA type.

TCRdb used MiXCR to reprocess the reads, holding one entry per CDR3 protein. The data show a few hundred thousand distinct CDR3 sequences, over 15% seen once. The CDR3 runs 13 residues. CDR1 and CDR2 (germline): MDHEN, SYDVKM. Trimming cost V 4 bases and J 3 bases, with 9 bases left between them. This clonotype appeared a few times. Its target is not known. General observations from the study: There were carriers of CMV plus the relevant HLA, and cumulative public TCR beta family frequency identified them. What dominated the ex vivo response were HLA-C-restricted CMV-specific TCR beta clonotypes.

The rearrangement uses TRBV28 and TRBJ1-2; D is undetermined. This receptor was obtained from a human donor in good health (CMV status not recorded). Some clones in this sample may be carry-over from other donors' samples. Sequenced input: CD8+ T cells from PBMCs. For the CDR3, the DNA is TGTGCCAGCAGTTATTATAAGGACTATGGCTACACCTTC. Translating it yields CASSYYKDYGYTF.